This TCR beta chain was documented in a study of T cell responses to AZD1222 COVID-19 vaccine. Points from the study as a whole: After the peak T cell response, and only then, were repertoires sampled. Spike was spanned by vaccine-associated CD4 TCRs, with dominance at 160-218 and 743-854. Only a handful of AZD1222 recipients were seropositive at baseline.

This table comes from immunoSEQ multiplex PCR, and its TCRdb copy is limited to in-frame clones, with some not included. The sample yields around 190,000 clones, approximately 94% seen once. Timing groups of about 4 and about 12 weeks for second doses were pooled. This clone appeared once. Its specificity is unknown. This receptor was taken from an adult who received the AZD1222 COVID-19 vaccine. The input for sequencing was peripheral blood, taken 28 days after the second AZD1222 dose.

The CDR3 here is CASSVQGVGNTIYF. In nucleotides, the CDR3 is TGTGCCAGCAGCGTACAAGGAGTTGGAAACACCATATATTTT. V and J are TRBV9 and TRBJ1-3; no firm D call. Trimming shortened V by 1 base and J by 3 bases, and 8 bases separated the two germline ends. Germline CDR1 is SGDLS and CDR2 is YYNGEE. The CDR3 has 14 amino acids.